This T cell receptor (beta chain) was captured by sequencing in a study of cytomegalovirus exposure and HLA in healthy donors. Study-wide points: In presence/absence analyses, roughly uniform sequencing depth across donors was assumed. In an earlier analysis, about 87% or about 30%: the productive usage of most TCR beta V segments.

The CDR3 is 13 residues long. The V gene lost 6 bases and the J gene lost 6 bases, with 14 bases spanning the gap. Germline CDR1 and CDR2: SNHLY and FYNNEI. PCR used 60 Vbeta primers and 13 Jbeta primers. Libraries were prepared by immunoSEQ multiplex PCR; TCRdb keeps only in-frame clonotypes and omits some of them. This table holds about 190,000 clones, 81% found once. Donors consisted of healthy bone marrow donors. On this clone itself: Its cognate antigen is unknown.

The rearrangement links TRBV2 to TRBJ1-2, with a tentative D call TRBD1 (5 bases). The sequenced sample consisted of PBMCs. This TCR was recovered from a middle-aged man in good health and CMV-seropositive. CDR3 residues: CASRLRGEDGYTF. The CDR3 DNA reads as TGTGCCAGCAGGTTGCGAGGGGAGGATGGCTACACCTTC.